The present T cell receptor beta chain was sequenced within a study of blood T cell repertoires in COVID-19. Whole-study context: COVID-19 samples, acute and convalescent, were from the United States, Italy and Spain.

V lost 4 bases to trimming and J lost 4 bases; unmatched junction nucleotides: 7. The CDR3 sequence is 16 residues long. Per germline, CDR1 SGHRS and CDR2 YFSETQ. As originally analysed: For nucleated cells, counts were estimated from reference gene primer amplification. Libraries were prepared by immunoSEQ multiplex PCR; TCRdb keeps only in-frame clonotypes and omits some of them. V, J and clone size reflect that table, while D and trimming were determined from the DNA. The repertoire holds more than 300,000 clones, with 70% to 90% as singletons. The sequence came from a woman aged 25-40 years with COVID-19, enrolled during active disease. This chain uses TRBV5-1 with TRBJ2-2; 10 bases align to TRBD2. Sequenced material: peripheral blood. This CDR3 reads CASSGGLADLTGELFF. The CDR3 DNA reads TGCGCCAGCAGCGGAGGACTAGCGGATCTCACCGGGGAGCTGTTTTTT.